The 3 T cell receptor beta chains in this list originate from one sample, sequenced in a study of early T cells in non-severe SARS-CoV-2 infection. One entry per CDR3 protein, called by TCRdb with MiXCR from the 5' RACE reads. This table holds more than 35,000 distinct CDR3 sequences, around 10% found once. The specimen was whole blood. All receptors derive from an adult who was a healthcare worker with PCR-confirmed SARS-CoV-2 infection or an uninfected control (not recorded which).

This clonotype showed up many times. V is TRBV14 and J is TRBJ2-5, with a tentative D call TRBD2 (5 bases). The CDR3 has 15 residues. Germline CDR1 reads SGHDN; CDR2 reads FVKESK. V was cut by 1 base and J by 3 bases, with 12 bases left in between. The CDR3 coding sequence is TGTGCCAGCAGCCAAGGAGCCCGGGGAGAAGAGACCCAGTACTTC. Its translation: CASSQGARGEETQYF.

In this sample, this clonotype turned up many times. The gene calls are TRBV7-3 and TRBJ2-1; 10 positions agree with TRBD2. The CDR3 extends over 15 amino acids. The V segment lost 5 bases and the J segment 10 bases; nucleotides outside the gene matches: 11. Germline values: CDR1 SGHTA, CDR2 FQGTGA. CDR3 loop: CASSPRASGSAEQFF. The CDR3 DNA reads TGTGCCAGCAGCCCTAGGGCTAGCGGGAGTGCAGAGCAGTTCTTC.

This clonotype was observed at least ten times. The rearrangement joins TRBV5-6 to TRBJ1-5, with D possibly matching TRBD1 (6 bases). Germline CDR1 and CDR2: SGHDT and YYEEEE. The CDR3 loop spans 16 amino acids. V was shortened by 4 bases and J by 2 bases, with 16 bases between the two germline ends. The CDR3 nucleotides are TGTGCCAGCAGCCGGGGACATCCTCGGGGCAATCAGCCCCAGCATTTT. Translated: CASSRGHPRGNQPQHF.